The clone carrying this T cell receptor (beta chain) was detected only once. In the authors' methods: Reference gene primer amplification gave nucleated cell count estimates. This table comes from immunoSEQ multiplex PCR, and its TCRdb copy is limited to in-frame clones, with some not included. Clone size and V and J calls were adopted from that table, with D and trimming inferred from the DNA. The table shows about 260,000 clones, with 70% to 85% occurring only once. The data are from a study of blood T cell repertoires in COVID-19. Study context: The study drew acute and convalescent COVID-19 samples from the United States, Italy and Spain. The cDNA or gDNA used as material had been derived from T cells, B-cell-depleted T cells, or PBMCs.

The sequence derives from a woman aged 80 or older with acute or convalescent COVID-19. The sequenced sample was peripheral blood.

The CDR3 nucleotides are TGTGCCAGCAGGGGCCCGAACACTGAAGCTTTCTTT. Its protein is CASRGPNTEAFF. The rearrangement links TRBV28 to TRBJ1-1; D unclear. CDR3 length: 12 amino acids. The germline V gene has CDR1 MDHEN and CDR2 SYDVKM. V was pared by 6 bases and J by 1 base, with 6 bases between.